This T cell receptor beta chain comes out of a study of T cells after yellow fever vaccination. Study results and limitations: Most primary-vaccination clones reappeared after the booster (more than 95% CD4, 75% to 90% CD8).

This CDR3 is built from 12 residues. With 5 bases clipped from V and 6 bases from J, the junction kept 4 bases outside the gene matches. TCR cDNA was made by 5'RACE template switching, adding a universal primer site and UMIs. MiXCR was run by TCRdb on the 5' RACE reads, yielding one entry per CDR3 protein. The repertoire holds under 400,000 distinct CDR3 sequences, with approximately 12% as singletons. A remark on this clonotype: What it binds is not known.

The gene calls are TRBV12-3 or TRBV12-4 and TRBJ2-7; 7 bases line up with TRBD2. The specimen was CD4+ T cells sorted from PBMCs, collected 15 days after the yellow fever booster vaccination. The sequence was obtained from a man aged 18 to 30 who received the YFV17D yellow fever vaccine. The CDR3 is CASSGGRAEQYF. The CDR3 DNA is TGTGCCAGCAGTGGAGGGAGGGCCGAGCAGTACTTC.